This T cell receptor (beta chain) is drawn from a study of somatic mutations in cytotoxic T cells in rheumatoid arthritis. Germline lookup yields CDR1 SEHNR and CDR2 FQNEAQ (reference sequence). The V end lost 4 bases, the J end lost 2 bases, and 2 bases lay between the germline ends. The CDR3 length is 12 residues. The protocol was immunoSEQ multiplex PCR, while the TCRdb copy is restricted to in-frame clones and leaves out a portion. The sample has 25,000 to 30,000 clones, more than 75% seen once. Material: CD8+ T cells sorted from blood. The chain is built from TRBV7-9 and TRBJ1-4; D gene ambiguous. This TCR came from an adult with rheumatoid arthritis. The CDR3 DNA follows: TGTGCCAGCAGCTCGACTAATGAAAAACTGTTTTTT. Translated, it gives CASSSTNEKLFF.